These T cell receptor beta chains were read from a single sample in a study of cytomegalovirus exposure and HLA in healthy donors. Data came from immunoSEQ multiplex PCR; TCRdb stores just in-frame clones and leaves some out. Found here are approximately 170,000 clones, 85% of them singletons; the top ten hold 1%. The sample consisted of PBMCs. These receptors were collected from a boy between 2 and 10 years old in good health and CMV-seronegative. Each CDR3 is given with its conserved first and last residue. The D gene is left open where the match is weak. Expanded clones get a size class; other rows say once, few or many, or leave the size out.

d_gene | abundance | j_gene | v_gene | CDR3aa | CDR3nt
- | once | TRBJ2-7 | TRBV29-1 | CSVAGFSYEQYF | TGCAGCGTTGCGGGATTCTCCTACGAGCAGTACTTC
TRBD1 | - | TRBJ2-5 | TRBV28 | CASSPTWSRGETQYF | TGTGCCAGCAGTCCAACTTGGAGCAGGGGGGAGACCCAGTACTTC
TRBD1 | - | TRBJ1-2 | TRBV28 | CASSTTGRGYTF | TGTGCCAGCAGTACGACAGGGAGAGGCTACACCTTC
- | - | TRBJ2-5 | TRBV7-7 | CASSSETGGRETQYF | TGTGCTAGCAGCTCGGAGACTGGGGGGAGGGAGACCCAGTACTTC
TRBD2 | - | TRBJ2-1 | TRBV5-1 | CASSASGVINEQFF | TGCGCCAGCAGTGCTAGCGGGGTTATCAATGAGCAGTTCTTC
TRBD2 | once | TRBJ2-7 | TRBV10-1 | CASSPSGTYEQYF | TGCGCCAGCAGCCCTAGCGGTACCTACGAGCAGTACTTC
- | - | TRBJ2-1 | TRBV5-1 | CASSFDGRVNEQFF | TGCGCCAGCAGCTTTGACGGGCGGGTAAATGAGCAGTTCTTC
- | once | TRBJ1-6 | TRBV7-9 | CASSPQGGALSPLHF | TGTGCCAGCAGCCCCCAGGGTGGGGCCTTATCACCCCTCCACTTT
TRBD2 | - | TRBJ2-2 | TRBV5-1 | CASSLVLAGANTGELFF | TGCGCCAGCAGCCTGGTCCTAGCGGGGGCGAACACCGGGGAGCTGTTTTTT
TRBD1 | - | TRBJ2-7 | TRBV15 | CATSRDLGTGGYEQYF | TGTGCCACCAGCAGAGATCTAGGGACAGGGGGCTACGAGCAGTACTTC
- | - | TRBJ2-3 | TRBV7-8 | CASSSTGTDNTDTQYF | TGTGCCAGCAGCTCTACCGGGACTGATAACACAGATACGCAGTATTTT
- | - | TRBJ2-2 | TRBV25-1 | CASSAGLRTGELFF | TGTGCCAGCAGTGCGGGGTTGCGGACCGGGGAGCTGTTTTTT
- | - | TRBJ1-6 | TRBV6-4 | CASSDSASGPLHF | TGTGCCAGCAGTGACTCGGCGAGCGGACCCCTCCACTTT
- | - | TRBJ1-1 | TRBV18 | CASSRHRFNTEAFF | TGTGCCAGCTCACGACACAGATTCAACACTGAAGCTTTCTTT
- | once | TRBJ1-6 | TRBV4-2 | CASSQEWAAYNSPLHF | TGTGCCAGCAGCCAAGAATGGGCAGCTTATAATTCACCCCTCCACTTT
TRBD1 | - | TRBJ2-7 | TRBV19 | CASSIAGTGPYEQYF | TGTGCCAGTAGTATAGCCGGGACAGGGCCCTACGAGCAGTACTTC
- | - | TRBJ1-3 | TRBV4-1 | CASSQDWSQGQGKTGNTIYF | TGCGCCAGCAGCCAAGATTGGTCGCAAGGGCAGGGTAAGACTGGAAACACCATATATTTT
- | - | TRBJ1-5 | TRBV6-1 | CASRKHNQPQHF | TGTGCCAGCCGAAAGCACAATCAGCCCCAGCATTTT
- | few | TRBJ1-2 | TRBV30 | CAWISGSYGYTF | TGTGCCTGGATTTCAGGCAGCTATGGCTACACCTTC
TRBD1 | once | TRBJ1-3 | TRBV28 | CASSFSRDRPGGNTIYF | TGTGCCAGCAGTTTCTCACGGGACAGGCCCGGGGGAAACACCATATATTTT
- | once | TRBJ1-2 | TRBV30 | CAWWSGEYYGYTF | TGTGCCTGGTGGTCCGGGGAATACTATGGCTACACCTTC
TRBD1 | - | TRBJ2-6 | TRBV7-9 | CASSFGTVSSGANVLTF | TGTGCCAGCAGCTTCGGGACAGTATCCTCTGGGGCCAACGTCCTGACTTTC
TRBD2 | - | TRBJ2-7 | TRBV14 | CASSILSGLTYEQYF | TGTGCCAGCAGTATACTGTCGGGACTAACCTACGAGCAGTACTTC
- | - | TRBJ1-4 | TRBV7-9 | CSSLDSGWDEKLFF | TGTTCCAGCCTGGACAGTGGCTGGGATGAAAAACTGTTTTTT
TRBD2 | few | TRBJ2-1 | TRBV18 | CASSPLSLAGYNYNEQFF | TGTGCCAGCTCACCACTCTCCCTAGCGGGGTATAACTACAATGAGCAGTTCTTC
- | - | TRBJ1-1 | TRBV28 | CASRWDQGYNTEAFF | TGTGCCAGCAGGTGGGACCAGGGGTATAACACTGAAGCTTTCTTT
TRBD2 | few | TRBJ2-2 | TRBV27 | CASSSEWGRGGELFF | TGTGCCAGCAGTTCCGAGTGGGGGAGGGGCGGGGAGCTGTTTTTT
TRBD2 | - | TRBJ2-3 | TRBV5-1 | CASSLGTRSDTQYF | TGCGCCAGCAGCTTGGGGACTAGATCAGATACGCAGTATTTT
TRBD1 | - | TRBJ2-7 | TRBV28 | CASSKQGGSYEQYF | TGTGCCAGCAGCAAACAGGGGGGATCCTACGAGCAGTACTTC